Below, 20 T cell receptor beta chains from the same sample are listed, as sequenced in a study of blood T cell repertoires in COVID-19. Profiled with immunoSEQ multiplex PCR; TCRdb holds only in-frame clones, not every one. This sample has about 250,000 clones, with over 75% found just once. The sequenced sample consisted of PBMCs or T cells enriched from blood (not recorded which). The receptors were sampled from a man aged 18 to 30 who had recovered from COVID-19.

This clone was recorded only once. The rearrangement joins TRBV3-1 (or the pseudogene TRBV3-2) to TRBJ1-1; D is uncertain. There are 13 residues in the CDR3. Trimming removed 3 bases at V and 6 bases at J, with 11 bases between. The germline CDR1 and CDR2 sequences are LGHDT and YNNKEL (reference sequence). In nucleotides, the CDR3 is TGTGCCAGCAGCCAGTCGTCGAGCGCTGAAGCTTTCTTT. Its protein is CASSQSSSAEAFF.

The J gene is TRBJ2-7, the V gene TRBV30; 10 nucleotides align to TRBD1. J lost 3 bases, V lost 1 base, and 3 bases had no gene match. The CDR3 extends over 14 amino acids. The germline gives CDR1 GTSNPN, CDR2 SVGIG (reference sequence). CDR3 in amino acids: CAWSGGQGNYEQYF. DNA of the CDR3: TGTGCCTGGAGTGGGGGACAGGGGAACTACGAGCAGTACTTC.

CDR3 nucleotide sequence: TGTGCCAGCAGCTTAAGCGGCAGGGGGACCGGGGAGCTGTTTTTT. Translation gives CASSLSGRGTGELFF. The genes are TRBV7-9 and TRBJ2-2; 7 nucleotides match TRBD1. CDR1 is SEHNR, CDR2 FQNEAQ, per germline (reference sequence). This CDR3 has 15 residues. The J segment lost 5 bases and the V segment lost 2 bases, leaving 5 bases of the junction unmatched. The whole variable domain, filled in from reference TRBV7-9 and TRBJ2-2, reads DTGVSQNPRHKITKRGQNVTFRCDPISEHNRLYWYRQTLGQGPEFLTYFQNEAQLEKSRLLSDRFSAERPKGSFSTLEIQRTEQGDSAMYLCASSLSGRGTGELFFGEGSRLTVL.

This rearrangement joins TRBV5-1 to TRBJ2-7; 10 bases match TRBD2. V lost 7 bases, J lost 2 bases, and 6 bases stayed unmatched. Germline CDR1 is SGHRS and CDR2 is YFSETQ. This CDR3 is built from 14 residues. The chain's CDR3 is CASGPTSGTYEQYF. As DNA, the CDR3 is TGCGCCAGCGGGCCTACTAGCGGGACCTACGAGCAGTACTTC.

In its sample, this clone was seen once. The chain combines TRBV20-1 with TRBJ2-3; no firm D call. Trimming took 0 bases from V and 8 from J, leaving 6 bases between them. The CDR3 extends over 11 amino acids. Germline V gives CDR1 DFQATT, CDR2 SNEGSKA (reference sequence). The CDR3 spells CSARDLSTQYF. CDR3 DNA sequence: TGCAGTGCTAGAGATCTCAGTACGCAGTATTTT.

This clone was seen only once. The genes are TRBV18 and TRBJ2-2, with D unresolved. Germline-derived CDR1 and CDR2 are KGHSH and LQKENI. V dropped 2 bases and J dropped 4 bases, with 14 bases sitting between them. The CDR3 spans 16 residues. As DNA, the CDR3 is TGTGCCAGCTCACCAGGAGAAGGTCCAGCCACCGGGGAGCTGTTTTTT. Protein sequence: CASSPGEGPATGELFF.

V gene TRBV3-1 (or the pseudogene TRBV3-2) combines with J gene TRBJ1-1; tentative D call: TRBD1 (5 bases). Deletions cut 4 bases from V and 3 bases from J, with 9 bases between. This CDR3 region has 13 residues. Germline V CDR1 and CDR2: LGHDT, YNNKEL (reference sequence). Written as DNA, the CDR3 is TGTGCCAGCAGCCCAAGACAGTACACTGAAGCTTTCTTT. Protein product: CASSPRQYTEAFF.

This clone showed up just a few times. The chain links TRBV10-3 to TRBJ2-1; TRBD1 aligns across 8 bases. Unmatched junction bases numbered 3, after V lost 11 bases and J lost 3 bases. This CDR3 contains 12 residues. In germline, CDR1 is ENHRY, CDR2 SYGVKD. CDR3 DNA: TGTGCCGCCACAGGGGGCTACAATGAGCAGTTCTTC. As protein: CAATGGYNEQFF.

V and J are TRBV3-1 (or the pseudogene TRBV3-2) and TRBJ2-7, with D possibly TRBD1 on 6 matching bases. CDR3 length equals 14 residues. Per germline, CDR1 LGHDT and CDR2 YNNKEL (reference sequence). Trimming stripped 2 bases from V and 2 bases from J, with 10 bases between. CDR3 region: CASSQRTGPYEQYF. CDR3 in DNA: TGTGCCAGCAGCCAAAGAACAGGGCCCTACGAGCAGTACTTC.

V usage is TRBV20-1 and J usage is TRBJ1-4; no definite D call. The V gene lost 5 bases and the J gene lost 8 bases, with 6 bases spanning the gap. There are 10 residues in the CDR3. Germline CDR1 reads DFQATT; CDR2 reads SNEGSKA (reference sequence). The CDR3: CSAPREKLFF. The CDR3 DNA sequence: TGCAGTGCTCCGAGAGAAAAACTGTTTTTT.

This rearrangement joins TRBV18 to TRBJ2-1; perhaps TRBD2 as D (5 bases). CDR3 length: 12 residues. Germline V gives CDR1 KGHSH, CDR2 LQKENI. Trimming shortened V by 3 bases and J by 12 bases, and 12 bases separated the two germline ends. The CDR3 sequence is CASSPRGEGQFF. Written as DNA, the CDR3 is TGTGCCAGCTCACCCCGCGGAGAGGGGCAGTTCTTC.

The V and J genes are TRBV27 and TRBJ2-1; 7 bases are a match to TRBD2. Per the germline V gene, CDR1 is MNHEY and CDR2 is SMNVEV (reference sequence). CDR3 length equals 16 residues. Trimming cost V 3 bases and J 1 base; bases outside gene matches: 6. CDR3 region: CASSLGLPASYNEQFF. The CDR3 bases are TGTGCCAGCAGTTTGGGACTACCCGCGTCCTACAATGAGCAGTTCTTC.

The V call is TRBV11-2, the J call TRBJ1-4; 8 nucleotides line up with TRBD1. V was clipped by 4 bases and J by 7 bases; unmatched bases: 5. The germline gives CDR1 SGHAT, CDR2 FQNNGV. The length of the CDR3 is 14 residues. In DNA, the CDR3 is TGTGCCAGCAGCTGGGACAGGAGTACTGAAAAACTGTTTTTT. Encoded protein: CASSWDRSTEKLFF.

The J gene is TRBJ1-1, the V gene TRBV5-1; 8 bases are shared with TRBD1. Germline V CDR1 and CDR2: SGHRS, YFSETQ. Trimming at V came to 4 bases and at J to 5 bases, leaving 10 bases not matched to a gene. The CDR3 totals 15 residues. CDR3 in DNA: TGCGCCAGCAGCCCGCACAGGGGGATGGATACTGAAGCTTTCTTT. This gives the protein CASSPHRGMDTEAFF.

This sequence joins TRBV7-3 and TRBJ2-1; a weak D match, TRBD2 (6 bases). Germline values: CDR1 SGHTA, CDR2 FQGTGA. With 5 bases removed from V and 8 bases from J, the gap between germline ends came to 13 bases. CDR3 length: 13 residues. DNA for the CDR3: TGTGCCAGCAGCCCCCTGCGGGGTGATGAGCAGTTCTTC. Protein: CASSPLRGDEQFF.

This clone appeared a single time. The chain links TRBV10-2 to TRBJ2-7; D uncertain. Germline V gene data show CDR1 as WSHSY and CDR2 as SAAADI. This CDR3 is 18 amino acids long. Trimming took off 0 bases at V and 7 bases at J, with 25 bases between the two ends. The CDR3 DNA follows: TGCGCCAGCAGTGAGTCGAACTTCCCTGAAGCGAAATCGGAGGAGCAGTACTTC. Protein sequence: CASSESNFPEAKSEEQYF.

The chain has TRBV6-1 and TRBJ2-6; D is perhaps TRBD1 (5 bases). The CDR3 contains 18 residues. From germline, CDR1 is MNHNS and CDR2 SASEGT. Trimming stripped 2 bases from V and 0 bases from J, with 14 bases between. CDR3 sequence reads: CASSERWGSASGANVLTF. The CDR3 DNA follows: TGTGCCAGCAGTGAACGATGGGGCAGCGCCTCTGGGGCCAACGTCCTGACTTTC.

The J gene is TRBJ1-1, the V gene TRBV4-1; TRBD1 matches at 8 bases. Germline CDR1 is MGHRA and CDR2 is YSYEKL. Unmatched junction bases numbered 11, after V lost 2 bases and J lost 0 bases. CDR3 length: 18 residues. The CDR3, as DNA: TGCGCCAGCAGCCAACGACAGGGGCCGGGAGGCATGAACACTGAAGCTTTCTTT. It is translated as CASSQRQGPGGMNTEAFF.

The chain has TRBV15 and TRBJ1-6; 7 nucleotides line up with TRBD1. J lost 9 bases, V lost 0 bases, and 5 bases had no gene match. The V gene's germline CDR1 is LNHNV and CDR2 YYDKDF (reference sequence). The CDR3 has 15 amino acids. The chain's CDR3 is CATSRDRGVSSPLHF. CDR3 nucleotides: TGTGCCACCAGCAGAGACAGGGGGGTCAGTTCACCCCTCCACTTT.

A word on this clone: At one boundary the junction diverges from the germline segment, which might be a read error. The V call is TRBV27, the J call TRBJ2-5; tentatively, D is TRBD1 (5 bases). Germline V gene data show CDR1 as MNHEY and CDR2 as SMNVEV (reference sequence). This CDR3 is 13 amino acids long. The CDR3 here is CASSSRDSRTEYF. Written as DNA, the CDR3 is TGTGCCAGCAGCTCGCGAGACAGCCGGACCGAGTACTTC.